These 5 T cell receptor beta chains share one sample of origin, sequenced in a study of regulatory T cells in long-lasting Graves disease. Arm-PCR of CDR3 regions with iRepertoire HTBI primers generated TCR beta libraries. TCRdb called the multiplex PCR reads again in MiXCR, with one record for every CDR3 protein. Here the sample spans a few hundred thousand distinct CDR3 sequences, approximately 18% being singletons. Sample time point: newly diagnosed GD, antithyroid drugs for less than 3 months. PBMC-derived RNA was used for the TCR library. This sample was shared with a second study, whose subject was T cells in Graves' hyperthyroidism and ophthalmopathy.

Sequencing used peripheral blood mononuclear cells (PBMCs), obtained at new diagnosis, from a patient treated with antithyroid drugs. These TCRs come from a woman aged 25-40 years with Graves disease.

This clonotype has at least ten counts. V gene TRBV6-1 combines with J gene TRBJ1-5; D possibly corresponds to TRBD1 (5 bases). This CDR3 contains 14 residues. Germline assignment: CDR1 MNHNS and CDR2 SASEGT. The V and J ends lost 8 bases and 4 bases respectively, with 15 bases between them. The CDR3 loop reads CASLTPGGNQPQHF. The DNA of the CDR3 is TGTGCCAGCTTAACACCGGGGGGGAATCAGCCCCAGCATTTT.

V gene TRBV12-3 or TRBV12-4 combines with J gene TRBJ1-6; TRBD1 matches 8 bases. Losses at the gene ends were 3 bases for V and 9 bases for J; bases not matched to a gene: 4. The CDR3 consists of 14 residues. CDR3 loop: CASSFGTGFSPLHF. In DNA form, the CDR3 reads TGTGCCAGCAGTTTTGGGACAGGCTTTTCACCCCTCCACTTT.

Only a few counts were recorded for this clonotype. The rearrangement links TRBV7-6 to TRBJ2-7; D might be TRBD1 (6 bases). The CDR3 sequence is 12 residues long. Germline V gene sequence: CDR1 SGHVS, CDR2 FNYEAQ. Trimming removed 5 bases at V and 4 bases at J, with 9 bases between. The CDR3 DNA reads TGTGCCAGCAGCGGAACAGGGTACGAGCAGTACTTC. This codes for CASSGTGYEQYF.

This clonotype came up many times. The chain uses TRBV28 and TRBJ2-7; D not certain. V was clipped by 3 bases and J by 2 bases, with 11 bases between them. This CDR3 has 14 amino acids. Germline CDR1 is MDHEN and CDR2 is SYDVKM. CDR3 residues: CASSLLTATYEQYF. CDR3 DNA sequence: TGTGCCAGCAGTTTGTTAACTGCTACCTACGAGCAGTACTTC.

This clonotype was seen at least ten times. The genes are TRBV4-2 and TRBJ1-2; 7 bases are a match to TRBD1. Losses at the gene ends were 2 bases for V and 6 bases for J; bases not matched to a gene: 9. Germline loops: CDR1 LGHNA, CDR2 YNFKEQ. The CDR3 loop spans 15 amino acids. The CDR3 is CASSQRQGIYDGYTF. The CDR3 DNA reads TGTGCCAGCAGCCAAAGACAGGGTATTTATGATGGCTACACCTTC.